Below, 20 T cell receptor beta chains from the same sample are listed, as sequenced in a study of long-term antiretroviral therapy in people with HIV. The assay used was immunoSEQ (version v3.0), run at survey level. Measured with immunoSEQ multiplex PCR; TCRdb has only the in-frame clones, and not every one. The sample consists of fewer than 20,000 clones, 88% of them appearing once. This specimen was unsorted PBMCs, taken 6.9 years after starting antiretroviral therapy. Receptors were obtained from a man between 45 and 60 years old with HIV.

This chain connects TRBV7-2 to TRBJ2-7; 9 bases map to TRBD1. Trimming took 6 bases from V and 0 from J; bases not matched to a gene: 3. CDR1 and CDR2 (germline): SGHTA, FQGNSA. CDR3 length: 14 residues. CDR3 DNA: TGTGCCAGCAGACGGGACAGGGACTCCTACGAGCAGTACTTC. Translating gives CASRRDRDSYEQYF.

This chain joins TRBV7-9 and TRBJ1-2; the match to TRBD1 covers 9 bases. V lost 5 bases and J lost 6; bases outside the gene matches: 13. The CDR3 consists of 16 residues. The V gene's germline CDR1 is SEHNR and CDR2 FQNEAQ (reference sequence). The CDR3 coding sequence is TGTGCCAGCAGCGTATCCGGGACAGGGATCTTTCATGGCTACACCTTC. It yields the protein CASSVSGTGIFHGYTF.

The chain couples TRBV5-1 to TRBJ2-7; D is unresolved. Deletions cut 2 bases from V and 1 base from J, with 7 bases between. Germline V gene data show CDR1 as SGHRS and CDR2 as YFSETQ. The CDR3 is 13 residues long. The CDR3 nucleotides are TGCGCCAGCAGCTTCGAAATATCCTACGAGCAGTACTTC. Translated: CASSFEISYEQYF.

This chain uses TRBV5-8 with TRBJ1-2, with a tentative D call TRBD1 (6 bases). The CDR3 runs 15 residues. The V end lost 3 bases, the J end lost 8 bases, and 20 bases lay between the germline ends. Germline V lookup: CDR1 SGHTS, CDR2 YDEGEE. The CDR3 is CASSSLGGAARGYTF. The CDR3 DNA sequence: TGTGCCAGCAGCTCCCTAGGGGGGGCCGCCCGGGGCTACACCTTC.

The chain has TRBV11-2 and TRBJ1-1; D is uncertain. The CDR3 totals 12 residues. Germline V CDR1 and CDR2: SGHAT, FQNNGV. V lost 3 bases to trimming and J lost 4 bases, with 6 bases between them. The CDR3 nucleotides read TGTGCCAGCAGCTTCTTCCCCACTGAAGCTTTCTTT. Residues: CASSFFPTEAFF. The whole variable domain, filled in from reference TRBV11-2 and TRBJ1-1, reads EAGVAQSPRYKIIEKRQSVAFWCNPISGHATLYWYQQILGQGPKLLIQFQNNGVVDDSQLPKDRFSAERLKGVDSTLKIQPAKLEDSAVYLCASSFFPTEAFFGQGTRLTVV.

The rearrangement links TRBV7-3 to TRBJ2-4; 8 nucleotides align to TRBD1. There are 14 residues in the CDR3. Germline V lookup: CDR1 SGHTA, CDR2 FQGTGA. With 5 bases clipped from V and 5 bases from J, the junction kept 5 bases outside the gene matches. This CDR3 is CASSIQGGQNIQYF. In DNA, the CDR3 is TGTGCCAGCAGCATACAGGGGGGACAAAACATTCAGTACTTC.

CDR3 nucleotide sequence: TGTGCCAGCAGTGACACTTACGAGCAGTACTTC. The encoded protein is CASSDTYEQYF. V usage is TRBV21-1 and J usage is TRBJ2-7; TRBD1, as called in the table, went unchecked against the DNA. TRBV21-1 is assigned pseudogene status. The CDR3 has 11 amino acids.

The V and J genes are TRBV6-1 and TRBJ1-2; D is ambiguous. The CDR3 is made up of 13 amino acids. Germline CDR1 MNHNS, CDR2 SASEGT. With 6 bases removed from V and 0 bases from J, the gap between germline ends came to 8 bases. In nucleotides, the CDR3 is TGTGCCAGCAGACCCGCAGCTAACTATGGCTACACCTTC. Protein: CASRPAANYGYTF.

CDR3 region: CASSRDHNEKLFF. CDR3 nucleotide sequence: TGTGCCAGCAGCCGGGACCATAATGAAAAACTGTTTTTT. The chain uses TRBV2 and TRBJ1-4, with a tentative D call TRBD1 (5 bases). The V gene lost 6 bases and the J gene lost 4 bases, with 9 bases spanning the gap. This CDR3 region has 13 residues. Germline assignment: CDR1 SNHLY and CDR2 FYNNEI.

The rearrangement joins TRBV27 to TRBJ2-1; D not certain. V was trimmed by 4 bases and J by 1 base, leaving 14 bases between them. The CDR3 covers 16 residues. The germline V gene encodes CDR1 MNHEY and CDR2 SMNVEV (reference sequence). The CDR3 region has the DNA TGTGCCAGCAGTTCTTACAGCATACCTTCCTACAATGAGCAGTTCTTC. Translated: CASSSYSIPSYNEQFF.

This chain uses TRBV27 with TRBJ2-7; either TRBD1 or TRBD2 may supply D (6 bases each). The CDR3 has 15 amino acids. V lost 0 bases and J lost 0, with 9 bases in between. Germline-derived CDR1 and CDR2 are MNHEY and SMNVEV (reference sequence). The CDR3 here is CASSLSGGLSYEQYF. In DNA form, the CDR3 reads TGTGCCAGCAGTTTATCGGGGGGCCTCTCCTACGAGCAGTACTTC.

The chain combines TRBV7-9 with TRBJ2-2; D ambiguous. Trimming stripped 5 bases from V and 4 bases from J, with 2 bases between. The CDR3 is 11 amino acids. CDR1 and CDR2 (germline): SEHNR, FQNEAQ (reference sequence). CDR3 residues: CASSLTGELFF. CDR3 sequence (DNA): TGTGCCAGCAGCCTCACCGGGGAGCTGTTTTTT.

The rearrangement uses TRBV7-3 and TRBJ2-1; 7 positions match TRBD2. This CDR3 contains 16 residues. Germline V gene sequence: CDR1 SGHTA, CDR2 FQGTGA. Unmatched junction bases numbered 7, after V lost 2 bases and J lost 3 bases. The CDR3 loop is CASSLLPSGIYNEQFF. DNA of the CDR3: TGTGCCAGCAGCTTATTACCCAGCGGGATCTACAATGAGCAGTTCTTC.

The chain carries TRBV4-3 and TRBJ2-1; 12 bases line up with TRBD2. The germline CDR1 and CDR2 sequences are LGHNA and YSLEER. The junction had 10 bases not matched to a gene; V was cut back by 2 bases and J by 5 bases. This CDR3 region has 18 residues. CDR3 amino acids: CASSQFSRTSGIDNEQFF. DNA of the CDR3: TGCGCCAGCAGCCAATTTAGTCGGACTAGCGGGATCGACAATGAGCAGTTCTTC.

The rearrangement links TRBV7-9 to TRBJ2-7; unclear D gene. Germline-derived CDR1 and CDR2 are SEHNR and FQNEAQ (reference sequence). This CDR3 has 12 residues. Trimming removed 4 bases at V and 2 bases at J, with 6 bases between. Here the CDR3 reads CASSSNPYEQYF. CDR3 sequence (DNA): TGTGCCAGCAGCTCCAATCCCTACGAGCAGTACTTC.

J is TRBJ2-2 and V is TRBV7-6; possibly TRBD1 or TRBD2 for D (5 bases each). This CDR3 comprises 12 residues. The germline CDR1 and CDR2 sequences are SGHVS and FNYEAQ. Trimming removed 5 bases at V and 6 bases at J, with 7 bases between. CDR3 DNA: TGTGCCAGCAGCCTGGGGGCCGGGGAGCTGTTTTTT. Translated, it gives CASSLGAGELFF.

This rearrangement joins TRBV6-5 to TRBJ1-2, with D uncertain. CDR3 length: 13 amino acids. Trimming cost V 5 bases and J 3 bases, with 10 bases left between them. The V gene's germline CDR1 is MNHEY and CDR2 SVGAGI. CDR3 protein: CASSPTGHYGYTF. The CDR3 region has the DNA TGTGCCAGCAGTCCGACGGGCCACTATGGCTACACCTTC.

This chain uses TRBV28 with TRBJ2-1; no definite D call. Germline values: CDR1 MDHEN, CDR2 SYDVKM. The CDR3 loop spans 13 amino acids. Trimming removed 6 bases at V and 2 bases at J, with 8 bases between. The CDR3 region is CASRSPTYNEQFF. CDR3 DNA sequence: TGTGCCAGCAGGTCTCCGACCTACAATGAGCAGTTCTTC.

The V call is TRBV10-3, the J call TRBJ1-4, with D unclear. Germline-derived CDR1 and CDR2 are ENHRY and SYGVKD. V gave up 0 bases and J gave up 4 bases, with 9 bases separating them. CDR3 length equals 15 residues. CDR3 amino acids: CAISESKQINEKLFF. The CDR3 DNA sequence: TGTGCCATCAGTGAGTCGAAACAGATTAATGAAAAACTGTTTTTT.

The gene calls are TRBV11-2 and TRBJ2-2; D is uncertain. The CDR3 totals 16 residues. Germline lookup yields CDR1 SGHAT and CDR2 FQNNGV. Between the trimmed V and J ends, which lost 1 base and 0 bases, there was a span of 9 bases. The CDR3 DNA reads as TGTGCCAGCAGCTTAGGGACGGGCCCGAACACCGGGGAGCTGTTTTTT. It specifies CASSLGTGPNTGELFF.